This T cell receptor (beta chain) was documented in a study of blood T cell repertoires in COVID-19. The overall study: COVID-19 samples collected from the United States, Italy and Spain covered acute and convalescent phases. From T cells, B-cell-depleted T cells, or PBMCs came the material, which was cDNA or gDNA.

Assay: immunoSEQ multiplex PCR; the TCRdb copy retains only in-frame clones and omits some. Of 35,000 to 55,000 clones in the sample, 70% to 90% are singletons; the top ten hold 10% to 15%. Germline lookup yields CDR1 SQVTM and CDR2 ANQGSEA. The CDR3 spans 9 residues. The V end was cut by 3 bases, the J end by 6 bases, with 2 bases between. The source of this sequence is a human donor in a cohort sampled during active COVID-19. This chain connects TRBV29-1 to TRBJ1-2; no firm D call. Sequenced material: peripheral blood. The CDR3 protein is CSVDDGYTF. The CDR3, as DNA: TGCAGCGTTGACGATGGCTACACCTTC.